This T cell receptor beta chain was identified during a study of shared clonotypes between healthy human individuals. CDR1 and CDR2 (germline): MNHEY, SMNVEV (reference sequence). Trimming pared 3 bases from V and 4 bases from J, leaving 7 bases between. The CDR3 spans 13 residues. The protocol was immunoSEQ multiplex PCR, while the TCRdb copy is restricted to in-frame clones and leaves out a portion. The profile covers roughly 2 million clones, with roughly 95% appearing a single time and roughly 0.13% taken by the ten largest. This chain joins TRBV27 and TRBJ1-3; D is unclear. Material: naive CD4+ T cells sorted from blood. As to subset: CD45RA+ positively selected. The sequence derives from a man aged 18 to 30 in good health. The CDR3 DNA is TGTGCCAGCAGTTTCGACGGGGGAAACACCATATATTTT. It is translated as CASSFDGGNTIYF.